The TCR beta chain under discussion was sequenced for a study of CD8 T cells in ankylosing spondylitis. Notes on the study in general: Within matched ankylosing spondylitis synovial fluid, disease-linked clones were reportedly significantly enriched. Characteristic of ankylosing spondylitis blood, it appeared, was a TCR beta motif comprising eight highly homologous variants. Earlier studies detected some motif variants in reactive arthritis synovial fluid and blood.

About this clonotype itself: The target antigen is unknown.

A quantitative 5'-RACE method, one with molecular barcodes, was used to make TCR beta libraries. TCRdb re-analysed the 5' RACE reads in MiXCR, keeping a single row per CDR3 protein. The sample contains 300,000 to 350,000 distinct CDR3 sequences, approximately 14% of which appear only once. Specimen: blood, either unsorted or a sorted T cell fraction (not recorded which). This sequence was found in a male donor with ankylosing spondylitis or in good health (not recorded which).

This CDR3 is CASSSLRGGNEQFF. Here the CDR3 DNA reads TGTGCCAGCAGTTCCCTGCGGGGTGGAAATGAGCAGTTCTTC. This chain connects TRBV12-3 or TRBV12-4 to TRBJ2-1; weak D call: TRBD2 (6 bases). The V gene lost 4 bases and the J gene lost 7 bases, with 14 bases spanning the gap. The CDR3 consists of 14 residues.